This T cell receptor (beta chain) derives from a study of blood T cell repertoires in COVID-19. On the study more broadly: Samples representing acute and convalescent COVID-19 were sourced from the United States, Italy and Spain. T cells, B-cell-depleted T cells, or PBMCs supplied cDNA or gDNA.

V lost 4 bases and J lost 2, with 11 bases in between. This CDR3 is built from 14 residues. Germline CDR1 and CDR2: SGHRS and YFSETQ. Sequenced by immunoSEQ multiplex PCR; TCRdb stores in-frame clones only, minus some. This table holds fewer than 200,000 clones, about four fifths found once. The sequence was obtained from a woman aged 60-75 years with COVID-19, enrolled during active disease. The source material was peripheral blood. The V gene is TRBV5-1, the J gene TRBJ2-3; D is possibly TRBD1 (5 bases). The CDR3 loop reads CASSLRDNTDTQYF. The DNA of the CDR3 is TGCGCCAGCAGCCTCAGGGATAACACAGATACGCAGTATTTT.